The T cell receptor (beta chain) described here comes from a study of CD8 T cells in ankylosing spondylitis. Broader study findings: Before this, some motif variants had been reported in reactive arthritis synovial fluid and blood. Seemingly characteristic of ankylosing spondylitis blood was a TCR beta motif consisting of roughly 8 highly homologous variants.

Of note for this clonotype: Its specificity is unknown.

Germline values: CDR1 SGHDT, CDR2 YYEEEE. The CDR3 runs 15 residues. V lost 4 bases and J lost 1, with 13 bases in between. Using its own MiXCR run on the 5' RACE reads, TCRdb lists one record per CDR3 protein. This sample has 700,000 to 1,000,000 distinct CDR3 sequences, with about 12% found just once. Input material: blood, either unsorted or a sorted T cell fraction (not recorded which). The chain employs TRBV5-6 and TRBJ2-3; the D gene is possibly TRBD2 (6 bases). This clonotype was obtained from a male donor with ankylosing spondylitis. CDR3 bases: TGTGCCAGCAGCAGAAACGGGGGAGGCACAGATACGCAGTATTTT. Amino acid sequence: CASSRNGGGTDTQYF. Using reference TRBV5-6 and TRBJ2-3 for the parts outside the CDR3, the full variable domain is DAGVTQSPTHLIKTRGQQVTLRCSPKSGHDTVSWYQQALGQGPQFIFQYYEEEERQRGNFPDRFSGHQFPNYSSELNVNALLLGDSALYLCASSRNGGGTDTQYFGPGTRLTVL.